The next 7 T cell receptor beta chains were all read from a single sample in a study of blood T cell repertoires in COVID-19. The data were produced by immunoSEQ multiplex PCR, yet TCRdb's version contains in-frame clones alone and is incomplete. The sample holds 150,000 to 200,000 clones; 70% to 90% are singletons and the top ten take 0.99%. The sequencing input was peripheral blood. The source of these receptors is a man between 18 and 35 years old with acute or convalescent COVID-19.

This chain uses TRBV9 with TRBJ2-3, with 8 bases lining up with TRBD2. The CDR3 loop spans 16 amino acids. J lost 6 bases, V lost 0 bases, and 9 bases had no gene match. The germline CDR1 and CDR2 sequences are SGDLS and YYNGEE. The CDR3 protein is CASSVGHRGGADTQYF. In DNA, the CDR3 is TGTGCCAGCAGCGTAGGACACCGGGGGGGAGCCGATACGCAGTATTTT. The whole variable domain, remainder taken from reference TRBV9 and TRBJ2-3, is DSGVTQTPKHLITATGQRVTLRCSPRSGDLSVYWYQQSLDQGLQFLIQYYNGEERAKGNILERFSAQQFPDLHSELNLSSLELGDSALYFCASSVGHRGGADTQYFGPGTRLTVL.

This chain links TRBV6-2 or TRBV6-3 with TRBJ2-1; a possible D gene is TRBD2 (5 bases). Germline V lookup: CDR1 MNHEY, CDR2 SVGEGT. Trimming pared 2 bases from V and 5 bases from J, leaving 7 bases between. This CDR3 is built from 13 residues. The CDR3 protein is CASSYLADNEQFF. CDR3 in DNA: TGTGCCAGCAGTTACCTAGCTGACAATGAGCAGTTCTTC.

This sequence joins TRBV10-3 and TRBJ2-1, with 8 bases fitting TRBD1. V was pared by 2 bases and J by 8 bases, with 5 bases of the junction left unmatched. Germline V gene sequence: CDR1 ENHRY, CDR2 SYGVKD. The length of the CDR3 is 14 residues. DNA of the CDR3: TGTGCCATCAGTGAGACAGGGGGAAGGGATGAGCAGTTCTTC. Translation: CAISETGGRDEQFF.

The rearrangement uses TRBV3-1 (or the pseudogene TRBV3-2) and TRBJ2-1; 13 nucleotides agree with TRBD2. CDR3 length: 15 residues. The junction had 4 bases not matched to a gene; V was cut back by 3 bases and J by 8 bases. Germline V lookup: CDR1 LGHDT, CDR2 YNNKEL (reference sequence). The CDR3 loop reads CASSQRTSGGDEQFF. The CDR3 coding sequence is TGTGCCAGCAGCCAGCGGACTAGCGGGGGCGATGAGCAGTTCTTC.

V gene TRBV5-1 combines with J gene TRBJ2-7, with TRBD2 as a possible D gene (5 bases). This CDR3 is 12 amino acids long. Germline V lookup: CDR1 SGHRS, CDR2 YFSETQ. V lost 0 bases and J 5 bases, leaving 6 bases between the germline ends. The CDR3 region is CASSLVGNEQYF. In nucleotides, the CDR3 is TGCGCCAGCAGCTTGGTCGGGAACGAGCAGTACTTC.

This chain's CDR3 is CASSEQVPSYNEQFF. The CDR3, as DNA: TGTGCCAGCAGTGAACAGGTACCCTCCTACAATGAGCAGTTCTTC. The rearrangement joins TRBV6-1 to TRBJ2-1; D is uncertain. Per the germline V gene, CDR1 is MNHNS and CDR2 is SASEGT. V lost 2 bases, J lost 0 bases, and 8 bases lay in between. The CDR3 is 15 residues long.

In this sample, this clone turned up once. CDR3 coding DNA: TGTGCCATCAGTGAGTCGGGGGCCGCTAATGAAAAACTGTTTTTT. Translation: CAISESGAANEKLFF. The chain has TRBV10-3 and TRBJ1-4, with D possibly being TRBD1 (6 bases). The V end lost 0 bases, the J end lost 3 bases, and 8 bases lay between the germline ends. This CDR3 contains 15 residues. Germline V lookup: CDR1 ENHRY, CDR2 SYGVKD.